Listed below are T cell receptor beta chains from one sample, sequenced in a study of T cell responses to AZD1222 COVID-19 vaccine. Using immunoSEQ multiplex PCR, the repertoire was profiled, and TCRdb retains in-frame clones only, with some absent. The sample has about 99,000 clones; roughly nine tenths are singletons. This sample comprised peripheral blood, obtained 28 days after the second dose of the MenACWY control vaccine. The receptors were gathered from an adult who received the MenACWY meningococcal vaccine as a control. Both conserved end residues are part of each CDR3. The D gene is left open where the match is weak. Part of the rows lack a size; the others show once, few, many or a class for expanded clones.

V	D	size	J	DNA	CDR3
TRBV7-2	TRBD1	.	TRBJ1-2	TGTGCCAGCAGCCCGGGGACAGGGGGCTATGGCTACACCTTC	CASSPGTGGYGYTF
TRBV19	.	.	TRBJ1-6	TGTGCCAGTAGTATAGATGTCGGTTTTTCACCCCTCCACTTT	CASSIDVGFSPLHF
TRBV5-8	.	.	TRBJ1-1	TGTGCCAGCAGCCCCGGACAGCGCACAAACACTGAAGCTTTCTTT	CASSPGQRTNTEAFF
TRBV13	.	.	TRBJ2-3	TGTGCCAGCAGCTTAGGAATCGGGGTTAGCACAGATACGCAGTATTTT	CASSLGIGVSTDTQYF
TRBV6-2/TRBV6-3	.	.	TRBJ1-5	TGTGCCAGCAGCCCGACTAGTCAGAGTACGCCCCAGCATTTT	CASSPTSQSTPQHF
TRBV24-1	.	.	TRBJ2-1	TGTGCCACCAGTGATTTTGGAGACAGACCATTCAATGAGCAGTTCTTC	CATSDFGDRPFNEQFF
TRBV20-1	.	.	TRBJ2-6	TGCAGTGCTAGTCGGCAGGGCTCCGGGGCCAACGTCCTGACTTTC	CSASRQGSGANVLTF
TRBV7-9	TRBD2	.	TRBJ2-1	TGTGCCAGCAGCTTCTCCGGACTAGCGGGGAATGAGCAGTTCTTC	CASSFSGLAGNEQFF
TRBV19	TRBD1	few	TRBJ1-5	TGTGCCAGTAGTATAGCGGCAGGGGGAGGCAATCAGCCCCAGCATTTT	CASSIAAGGGNQPQHF
TRBV5-1	.	.	TRBJ1-1	TGCGCCAGCAGCCGCTCATCTTTCGGGACAAACATGAACACTGAAGCTTTCTTT	CASSRSSFGTNMNTEAFF
TRBV9	.	.	TRBJ1-1	TGTGCCAGCAGCGTAGATGAGGGGGACACTGAAGCTTTCTTT	CASSVDEGDTEAFF
TRBV6-1	TRBD2	once	TRBJ2-1	TGTGCCAGCAGTGAGGGACTAGCGGGGGGGCCAGACAAGTTCTTC	CASSEGLAGGPDKFF
TRBV19	.	.	TRBJ2-2	TGTGCCAGTACCCCAGTTGCGGATGGGGGCACCGGGGAGCTGTTTTTT	CASTPVADGGTGELFF
TRBV6-5	TRBD1	.	TRBJ1-4	TGTGCCAGCAGTTGGAAGGGGACAGGGGTTAATGAAAAACTGTTTTTT	CASSWKGTGVNEKLFF
TRBV5-5	.	.	TRBJ2-3	TGTGCCAGCAGCTTGGGCTACTCAAGCACAGATACGCAGTATTTT	CASSLGYSSTDTQYF
TRBV29-1	TRBD1	.	TRBJ1-2	TGCAGCGTTGAGGACAGGGACGGCTACACCTTC	CSVEDRDGYTF
TRBV29-1	.	.	TRBJ1-1	TGCAGCGCTACATACGTGAATACTGAAGCTTTCTTT	CSATYVNTEAFF
TRBV7-8	TRBD2	.	TRBJ2-1	TGTGCCAGCAGCAGTAGCGGGGGGGGTTCCTACAATGAGCAGTTCTTC	CASSSSGGGSYNEQFF
TRBV27	TRBD1	.	TRBJ2-7	TGTGCCAGCAGTTTACGGTCAGGGGGCTACGAGCAGTACTTC	CASSLRSGGYEQYF
TRBV10-3	.	.	TRBJ1-1	TGTGCCATCACCTCGGGAACCACTGAAGCTTTCTTT	CAITSGTTEAFF
TRBV4-2	TRBD2	.	TRBJ2-5	TGTGCCAGCAGCCGGGGGACTAGCGGCCAAGAGACCCAGTACTTC	CASSRGTSGQETQYF
TRBV5-4	.	.	TRBJ2-5	TGTGCCAGCAGCTTGGAGACAGGAGAGACCCAGTACTTC	CASSLETGETQYF
TRBV5-1	.	.	TRBJ2-7	TGCGCCCTCAGGGGCAGTTTCCCCTACGAGCAGTACTTC	CALRGSFPYEQYF
TRBV5-1	.	.	TRBJ1-4	TGCGCCAGCAGACCCCTCCTGGGGGGTGAAAAACTGTTTTTT	CASRPLLGGEKLFF
TRBV9	.	.	TRBJ1-3	TGTGCCAGCAGAGGGGTAGGAAACACCATATATTTT	CASRGVGNTIYF
TRBV25-1	.	once	TRBJ2-5	TGTGCCAGCAGTACTAAGGGGGACGTTACAGAGACCCAGTACTTC	CASSTKGDVTETQYF
TRBV28	.	few	TRBJ2-5	TGTGCCAGCAGTTACGTACTGATTCCGGCGGGGCAAGAGACCCAGTACTTC	CASSYVLIPAGQETQYF
TRBV11-3	TRBD1	.	TRBJ1-6	TGTGCCAGCAGCTTAGCCCGGGACAGGGCTTCACCCCTCCACTTT	CASSLARDRASPLHF
TRBV7-2	.	.	TRBJ2-1	TGTGCCAGCAGCCCGATTTCCGGGACTCTCAGTGGCAATGAGCAGTTCTTC	CASSPISGTLSGNEQFF
TRBV19	TRBD1	.	TRBJ1-4	TGTGCCAGTAGTTTAACACAGGGGATAAATGAAAAACTGTTTTTT	CASSLTQGINEKLFF
TRBV6-2/TRBV6-3	TRBD1	.	TRBJ2-2	TGTGCCAGCAGTTACGGGACAGTTAACACCGGGGAGCTGTTTTTT	CASSYGTVNTGELFF
TRBV7-2	TRBD1	.	TRBJ1-6	TGTGCCAGCACCCGACTGGGACAGAATTATAATTCACCCCTCCACTTT	CASTRLGQNYNSPLHF
TRBV5-4	TRBD2	once	TRBJ2-7	TGTGCCAGCAGCTTAAGCGGGGGCGCGGTCTACGAGCAGTACTTC	CASSLSGGAVYEQYF
TRBV23-1	.	.	TRBJ2-7	TGCGCCAGCAGTCAACCGCCGGGGGCTCCCTACGAGCAGTACTTC	CASSQPPGAPYEQYF
TRBV30	.	.	TRBJ2-5	TGTGCCTGGAGTTTAGGATTTCGAGAGACCCAGTACTTC	CAWSLGFRETQYF
TRBV4-3	.	.	TRBJ2-1	TGCGCCAGCAGCCAGGAAACTAGCAATGAGCAGTTCTTC	CASSQETSNEQFF
TRBV29-1	TRBD1	.	TRBJ1-4	TGCAGCGTTACAGGGGGCGGGGACGCAACTAATGAAAAACTGTTTTTT	CSVTGGGDATNEKLFF
TRBV15	.	.	TRBJ1-2	TGTGCCACCAGCCTCGGGGGGCTCGAGGTGGTTCACTATGGCTACACCTTC	CATSLGGLEVVHYGYTF
TRBV6-2/TRBV6-3	.	.	TRBJ1-1	TGTGCCAGCAGTGGACAGACGATGAACACTGAAGCTTTCTTT	CASSGQTMNTEAFF
TRBV30	.	once	TRBJ1-3	TGTGCCTGGAGCCGGACAGCGACCTCTGGAAACACCATATATTTT	CAWSRTATSGNTIYF
TRBV5-1	TRBD2	.	TRBJ2-3	TGCGCCAGCAGCTTGGCCCAGACTAGCGGGGGAAGCACAGATACGCAGTATTTT	CASSLAQTSGGSTDTQYF
TRBV28	.	.	TRBJ2-7	TGTGCCAGCAGTTTATACCCTCATTCTCGAGAGAACGAGCAGTACTTC	CASSLYPHSRENEQYF
TRBV2	.	.	TRBJ1-5	TGTGCCAGCAGTGCGGCGCAGTTTCAGCCCCAGCATTTT	CASSAAQFQPQHF
TRBV9	.	.	TRBJ1-6	TGTGCCAGCAGCGTAGCGGCAGTTCGGAATTCACCCCTCCACTTT	CASSVAAVRNSPLHF
TRBV2	.	many	TRBJ1-2	TGTGCCAGCAGGGCTGGCAGGTACTATGGCTACACCTTC	CASRAGRYYGYTF
TRBV3-1/TRBV3-2	.	.	TRBJ1-2	TGTGCCAGCAGCCAACCGGAGGCCTATGGCTACACCTTC	CASSQPEAYGYTF
TRBV27	TRBD1	.	TRBJ1-2	TGTGCCAGCAGTGCGGGGACAGGGGAGTCTGGCTACACCTTC	CASSAGTGESGYTF
TRBV4-2	.	.	TRBJ1-1	TGTGCCAGCAGCCTCGCCGACGGTGGAAACACTGAAGCTTTCTTT	CASSLADGGNTEAFF
TRBV27	.	.	TRBJ2-5	TGTGCCAGCAGGGACGATCGGGAGACCCAGTACTTC	CASRDDRETQYF